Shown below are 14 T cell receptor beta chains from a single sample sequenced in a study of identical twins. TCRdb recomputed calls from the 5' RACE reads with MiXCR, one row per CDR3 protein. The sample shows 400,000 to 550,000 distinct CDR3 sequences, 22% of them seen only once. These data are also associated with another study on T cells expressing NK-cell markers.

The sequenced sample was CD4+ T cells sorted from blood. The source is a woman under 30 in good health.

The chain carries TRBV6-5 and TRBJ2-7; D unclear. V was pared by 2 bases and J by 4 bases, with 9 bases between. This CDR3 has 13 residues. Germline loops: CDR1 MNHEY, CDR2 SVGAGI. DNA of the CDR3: TGTGCCAGCAGTTACCGATGGGGATACGAGCAGTACTTC. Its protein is CASSYRWGYEQYF.

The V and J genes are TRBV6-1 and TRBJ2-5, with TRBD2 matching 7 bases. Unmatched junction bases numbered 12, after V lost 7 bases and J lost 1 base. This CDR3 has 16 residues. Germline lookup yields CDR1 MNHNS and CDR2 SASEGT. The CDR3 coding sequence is TGTGCCAGCACGCCAAGAAAACTAGCGCGCCAAGAGACCCAGTACTTC. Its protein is CASTPRKLARQETQYF.

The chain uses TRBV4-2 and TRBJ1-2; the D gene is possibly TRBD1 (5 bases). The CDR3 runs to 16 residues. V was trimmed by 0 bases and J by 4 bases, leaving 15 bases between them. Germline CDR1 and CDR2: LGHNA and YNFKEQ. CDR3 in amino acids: CASSQDPTVIPYGYTF. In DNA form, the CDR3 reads TGTGCCAGCAGCCAAGATCCGACAGTAATTCCCTATGGCTACACCTTC.

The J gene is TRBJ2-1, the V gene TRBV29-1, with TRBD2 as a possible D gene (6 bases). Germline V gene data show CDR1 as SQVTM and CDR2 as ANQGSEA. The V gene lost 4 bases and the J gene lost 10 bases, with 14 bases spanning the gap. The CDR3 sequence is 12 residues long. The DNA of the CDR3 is TGCAGCGTTGTCGGGAGTCCCTTGGAGCAGTTCTTC. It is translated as CSVVGSPLEQFF.

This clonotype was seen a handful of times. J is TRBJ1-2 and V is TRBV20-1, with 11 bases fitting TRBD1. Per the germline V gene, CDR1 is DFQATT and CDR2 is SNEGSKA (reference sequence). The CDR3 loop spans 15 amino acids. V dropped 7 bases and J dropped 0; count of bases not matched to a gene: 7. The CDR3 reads CSVRDRGYPNYGYTF. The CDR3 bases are TGCAGTGTGCGGGACAGGGGGTACCCTAACTATGGCTACACCTTC.

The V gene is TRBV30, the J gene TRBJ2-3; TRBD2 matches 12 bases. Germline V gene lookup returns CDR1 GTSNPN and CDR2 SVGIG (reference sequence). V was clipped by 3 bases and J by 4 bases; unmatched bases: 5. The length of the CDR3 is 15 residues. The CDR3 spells CAWSLTSGRSDTQYF. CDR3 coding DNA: TGTGCCTGGAGCCTGACTAGCGGGAGATCAGATACGCAGTATTTT.

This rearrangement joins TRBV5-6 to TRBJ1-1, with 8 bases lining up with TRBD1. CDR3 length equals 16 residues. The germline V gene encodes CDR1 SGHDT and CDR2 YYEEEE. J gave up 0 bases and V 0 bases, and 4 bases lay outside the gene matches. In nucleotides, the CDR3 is TGTGCCAGCAGCTTGGCAGGGGGCAGCGTGAACACTGAAGCTTTCTTT. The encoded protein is CASSLAGGSVNTEAFF.

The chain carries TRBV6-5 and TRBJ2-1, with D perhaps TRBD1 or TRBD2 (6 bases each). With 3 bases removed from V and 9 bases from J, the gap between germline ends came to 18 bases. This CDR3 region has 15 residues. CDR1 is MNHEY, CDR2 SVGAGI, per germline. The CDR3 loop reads CASSYYGKGEAEQFF. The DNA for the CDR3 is TGTGCCAGCAGTTATTACGGAAAGGGGGAGGCTGAGCAGTTCTTC.

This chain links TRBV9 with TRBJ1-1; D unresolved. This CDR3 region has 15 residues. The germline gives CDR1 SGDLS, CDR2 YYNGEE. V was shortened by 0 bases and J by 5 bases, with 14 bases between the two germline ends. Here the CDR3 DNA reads TGTGCCAGCAGCGTAGCCCCAGAAATGGGGACTGAAGCTTTCTTT. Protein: CASSVAPEMGTEAFF.

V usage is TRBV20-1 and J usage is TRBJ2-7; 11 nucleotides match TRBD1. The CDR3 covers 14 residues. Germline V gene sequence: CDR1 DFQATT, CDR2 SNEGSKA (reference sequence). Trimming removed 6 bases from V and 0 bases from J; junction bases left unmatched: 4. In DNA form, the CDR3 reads TGCAGTGCCGGACAGGGGGCGAGCTCCTACGAGCAGTACTTC. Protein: CSAGQGASSYEQYF.

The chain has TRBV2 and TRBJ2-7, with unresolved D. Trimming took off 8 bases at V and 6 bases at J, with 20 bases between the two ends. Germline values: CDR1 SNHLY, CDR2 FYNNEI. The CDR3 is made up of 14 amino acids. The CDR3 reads CASLEYRTTGEQYF. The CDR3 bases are TGTGCCAGCCTTGAATATCGCACTACGGGCGAGCAGTACTTC.

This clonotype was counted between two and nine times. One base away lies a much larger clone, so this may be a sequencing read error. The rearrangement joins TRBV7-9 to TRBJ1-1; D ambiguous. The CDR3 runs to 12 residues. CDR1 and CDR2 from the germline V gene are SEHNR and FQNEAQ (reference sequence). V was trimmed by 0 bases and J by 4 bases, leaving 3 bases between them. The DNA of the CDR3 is TGTGCCAGCAGCTTAGCCCCCACTGAAGCTTTCTTT. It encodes CASSLAPTEAFF. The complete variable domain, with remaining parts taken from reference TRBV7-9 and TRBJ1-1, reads DTGVSQNPRHKITKRGQNVTFRCDPISEHNRLYWYRQTLGQGPEFLTYFQNEAQLEKSRLLSDRFSAERPKGSFSTLEIQRTEQGDSAMYLCASSLAPTEAFFGQGTRLTVV.

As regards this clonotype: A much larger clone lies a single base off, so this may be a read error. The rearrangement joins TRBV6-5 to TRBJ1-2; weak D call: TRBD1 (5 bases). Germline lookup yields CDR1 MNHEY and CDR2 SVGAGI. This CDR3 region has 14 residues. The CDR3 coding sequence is TGTGCCAGCAGTTACTCGACAGTTAACTATGGCTTCACCTTC. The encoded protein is CASSYSTVNYGFTF.

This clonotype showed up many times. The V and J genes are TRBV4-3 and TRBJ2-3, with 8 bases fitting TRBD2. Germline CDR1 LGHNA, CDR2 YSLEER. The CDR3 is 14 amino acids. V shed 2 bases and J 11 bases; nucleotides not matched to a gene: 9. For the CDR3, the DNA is TGCGCCAGCAGCCAATCAATCGGGGGGGGGAAGCAGTATTTT. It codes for CASSQSIGGGKQYF.